A single sample is the source of the 24 T cell receptor beta chains below, sequenced in a study of CD8 T cells in Susac syndrome. Random hexamers were used to reverse transcribe 0.5 to 1 ug of RNA. Each CDR3 protein is one row after TCRdb ran MiXCR on the immunoSEQ multiplex PCR reads. The data show roughly 110,000 distinct CDR3 sequences, roughly 94% seen once. Source material: CD8+ T cells from PBMCs. These receptors all stem from a human donor with Susac syndrome.

CDR3 amino acids: CASSQSTGGYNEQFF. The CDR3 DNA follows: TGTGCCAGCAGCCAATCAACAGGGGGCTACAATGAGCAGTTCTTC. This chain joins TRBV16 and TRBJ2-1; 8 nucleotides agree with TRBD1. Germline lookup yields CDR1 KGHSY and CDR2 FQNENV. V dropped 0 bases and J dropped 3; count of bases not matched to a gene: 1. The CDR3 contains 15 residues.

The V call is TRBV3-1, the J call TRBJ2-7; D may be TRBD2 (7 bases). V gave up 0 bases and J gave up 5 bases, with 14 bases separating them. Germline assignment: CDR1 LGHDT and CDR2 YNNKEL (reference sequence). The length of the CDR3 is 15 residues. CDR3 loop: CASSQDRGGPNEQYF. The CDR3 nucleotides are TGTGCCAGCAGCCAAGATAGGGGGGGGCCCAACGAGCAGTACTTC.

This sequence joins TRBV3-1 and TRBJ2-5, with D unclear. Germline assignment: CDR1 LGHDT and CDR2 YNNKEL (reference sequence). The CDR3 is 16 amino acids. Trimming pared 3 bases from V and 5 bases from J, leaving 19 bases between. For the CDR3, the DNA is TGTGCCAGCAGCCATCGCTCCGGGCCCGTTAGGGAGACCCAGTACTTC. Translated: CASSHRSGPVRETQYF.

V usage is TRBV13 and J usage is TRBJ1-6; the D is unclear. Germline V gives CDR1 PRHDT, CDR2 FYEKMQ (reference sequence). V lost 3 bases and J 7 bases, leaving 4 bases between the germline ends. The CDR3 has 12 amino acids. CDR3 protein: CASSFLNSPLHF. The CDR3 DNA follows: TGTGCCAGCAGCTTCCTGAATTCACCCCTCCACTTT.

The chain carries TRBV2 and TRBJ1-2; the D gene is possibly TRBD1 (5 bases). CDR3 length: 12 residues. CDR1 is SNHLY, CDR2 FYNNEI, per germline. V gave up 10 bases and J gave up 8 bases, with 17 bases separating them. The CDR3 loop reads CAIVQRGQGYTF. The CDR3 nucleotides are TGTGCCATCGTCCAACGGGGCCAGGGCTACACCTTC.

The rearrangement joins TRBV27 to TRBJ2-7; 9 nucleotides agree with TRBD1. The CDR3 is 12 amino acids. V trimming: 6 bases; J trimming: 7 bases; junction bases outside the gene matches: 4. The germline V gene encodes CDR1 MNHEY and CDR2 SMNVEV (reference sequence). The CDR3 loop is CASRRQGEEQYF. The CDR3 nucleotides are TGTGCCAGCAGGCGACAGGGGGAAGAGCAGTACTTC.

The chain combines TRBV7-9 with TRBJ2-1; perhaps TRBD1 as D (5 bases). This CDR3 comprises 11 residues. The germline V gene encodes CDR1 SEHNR and CDR2 FQNEAQ (reference sequence). Trimming shortened V by 4 bases and J by 7 bases, and 5 bases separated the two germline ends. The CDR3 region is CASSSGNEQFF. The CDR3 coding sequence is TGTGCCAGCAGCTCAGGGAATGAGCAGTTCTTC.

This chain links TRBV12-3 or TRBV12-4 with TRBJ2-7; D uncertain. CDR3 length equals 12 residues. The V and J ends lost 5 bases and 3 bases respectively, with 8 bases between them. CDR3 in amino acids: CASSARIYEQYF. The CDR3 region has the DNA TGTGCCAGCAGTGCCAGGATCTACGAGCAGTACTTC.

The sample holds one count of this clonotype. This sequence joins TRBV4-1 and TRBJ1-6; D ambiguous. Germline V gene data show CDR1 as MGHRA and CDR2 as YSYEKL. The length of the CDR3 is 13 residues. V gave up 1 base and J gave up 8 bases, with 6 bases separating them. CDR3 coding DNA: TGCGCCAGCAGCCAAGGGACCTATTCACCCCTCCACTTT. It codes for CASSQGTYSPLHF.

The chain carries TRBV3-1 and TRBJ1-1, with D unclear. With 1 base removed from V and 1 base from J, the gap between germline ends came to 4 bases. The germline V gene has CDR1 LGHDT and CDR2 YNNKEL (reference sequence). The CDR3 runs to 13 residues. The CDR3 spells CASSQVPNTEAFF. The CDR3 DNA reads as TGTGCCAGCAGCCAAGTACCGAACACTGAAGCTTTCTTT.

V gene TRBV9 combines with J gene TRBJ2-5, with a possible D match to TRBD2 (6 bases). This CDR3 region has 15 residues. Germline values: CDR1 SGDLS, CDR2 YYNGEE. Trimming took 0 bases from V and 7 from J, leaving 16 bases between them. CDR3 bases: TGTGCCAGCAGCGTAGGGACTACCAAGGAAGGGACCCAGTACTTC. Its translation: CASSVGTTKEGTQYF.

The J gene is TRBJ2-3, the V gene TRBV9, with 10 bases fitting TRBD2. The CDR3 consists of 16 residues. The germline gives CDR1 SGDLS, CDR2 YYNGEE. The J segment lost 2 bases and the V segment lost 3 bases, leaving 6 bases of the junction unmatched. The CDR3 DNA is TGTGCCAGCAGCGGAAGCGGGGGGGCCATCACAGATACGCAGTATTTT. Amino acid sequence: CASSGSGGAITDTQYF.

The CDR3 coding sequence is TGTGCCAGTAGTCGGGACAGGGGGAGTGAAGCTTTCTTT. Encoded protein: CASSRDRGSEAFF. The chain carries TRBV19 and TRBJ1-1; TRBD1 matches 11 bases. The CDR3 contains 13 residues. Trimming at V came to 5 bases and at J to 7 bases, leaving 3 bases not matched to a gene. The germline V gene has CDR1 LNHDA and CDR2 SQIVND (reference sequence).

The chain links TRBV3-1 to TRBJ2-5, with no clear D. The germline gives CDR1 LGHDT, CDR2 YNNKEL (reference sequence). The CDR3 totals 14 residues. V lost 7 bases to trimming and J lost 2 bases, with 14 bases between them. The CDR3 sequence is CASTQSHLQETQYF. CDR3 DNA: TGTGCCAGCACCCAGTCCCACCTTCAAGAGACCCAGTACTTC.

The rearrangement links TRBV2 to TRBJ2-7; D remains unclear. Germline V gene lookup returns CDR1 SNHLY and CDR2 FYNNEI. This CDR3 spans 15 amino acids. V lost 1 base to trimming and J lost 4 bases, with 14 bases between them. The CDR3 reads CASSEVPNGGYEQYF. CDR3 DNA: TGTGCCAGCAGTGAAGTCCCCAACGGCGGATACGAGCAGTACTTC.

This clonotype was seen a single time. The chain joins TRBV3-1 to TRBJ2-6; D is unclear. The CDR3 contains 13 residues. With 8 bases removed from V and 1 base from J, the gap between germline ends came to 6 bases. The germline V gene encodes CDR1 LGHDT and CDR2 YNNKEL (reference sequence). The CDR3 region is CASGESGANVLTF. For the CDR3, the DNA is TGTGCCAGCGGGGAATCTGGGGCCAACGTCCTGACTTTC.

The chain couples TRBV27 to TRBJ2-7; either TRBD1 or TRBD2 may fit D (5 bases each). CDR1 and CDR2 (germline): MNHEY, SMNVEV (reference sequence). The CDR3 covers 14 residues. The ends were cut back, 0 bases at V and 5 bases at J, with 11 bases in the middle. CDR3 nucleotide sequence: TGTGCCAGCAGTTTATCGTTGGGGGTAGACGAGCAGTACTTC. It yields the protein CASSLSLGVDEQYF.

The chain joins TRBV7-9 to TRBJ1-2, with D perhaps TRBD1 (6 bases). Trimming took off 5 bases at V and 2 bases at J, with 12 bases between the two ends. CDR1 and CDR2 (germline): SEHNR, FQNEAQ (reference sequence). The CDR3 consists of 14 residues. The CDR3 DNA reads as TGTGCCAGCAGCACCGGACAGCTAAACTATGGCTACACCTTC. Translation gives CASSTGQLNYGYTF.

The CDR3 sequence: CASSLGGKNEQYF. The DNA for the CDR3 is TGTGCCAGCAGCTTAGGGGGGAAGAACGAGCAGTACTTC. The J gene is TRBJ2-7, the V gene TRBV13; no firm D call. Per the germline V gene, CDR1 is PRHDT and CDR2 is FYEKMQ (reference sequence). CDR3 length equals 13 residues. Deletions cut 0 bases from V and 5 bases from J, with 8 bases between.

The V call is TRBV6-1, the J call TRBJ2-7; TRBD1 matches 8 bases. Germline trimming cut 2 bases from V and 3 bases from J; bases unmatched to any gene: 6. Germline values: CDR1 MNHNS, CDR2 SASEGT. The CDR3 is 15 residues long. The CDR3 reads CASSEPATGGYEQYF. DNA for the CDR3: TGTGCCAGCAGTGAACCAGCAACAGGGGGCTACGAGCAGTACTTC.

This clonotype occurred a few times. The chain links TRBV27 to TRBJ2-3; D is uncertain. With 3 bases removed from V and 2 bases from J, the gap between germline ends came to 6 bases. This CDR3 is built from 13 residues. Germline V gene sequence: CDR1 MNHEY, CDR2 SMNVEV (reference sequence). CDR3 region: CASSFTVTDTQYF. The CDR3 DNA reads as TGTGCCAGCAGTTTTACGGTCACAGATACGCAGTATTTT.

This chain connects TRBV9 to TRBJ2-3; TRBD2 matches 7 bases. In germline, CDR1 is SGDLS, CDR2 YYNGEE. The ends lost 0 bases at V and 2 bases at J; junction bases unmatched: 3. This CDR3 comprises 15 residues. CDR3 in DNA: TGTGCCAGCAGCGTAGAGAGCGGGGACACAGATACGCAGTATTTT. Its protein is CASSVESGDTDTQYF.

This clonotype was seen more than once but under ten times. The chain couples TRBV9 to TRBJ2-3, with 7 bases matching TRBD2. V was pared by 3 bases and J by 1 base, with 2 bases of the junction left unmatched. CDR1 is SGDLS, CDR2 YYNGEE, per germline. The CDR3 consists of 14 residues. CDR3 loop: CASSGGGRTDTQYF. In nucleotides, the CDR3 is TGTGCCAGCAGCGGCGGGGGTCGCACAGATACGCAGTATTTT.

This rearrangement joins TRBV7-6 to TRBJ2-7; D may be TRBD1 or TRBD2 (5 bases each). CDR1 is SGHVS and CDR2 is FNYEAQ in the germline V gene. The ends were cut back, 5 bases at V and 0 bases at J, with 14 bases in the middle. CDR3 length equals 15 residues. The CDR3 region is CASSKGTQSSYEQYF. The CDR3 DNA follows: TGTGCCAGCAGCAAAGGGACCCAAAGCTCCTACGAGCAGTACTTC.